Listed here are 6 T cell receptor beta chains from one sample, sequenced in a study of regulatory T cells in long-lasting Graves disease. HTBI primers from iRepertoire and Arm-PCR of CDR3 regions yielded the TCR beta libraries. Using its own MiXCR run on the multiplex PCR reads, TCRdb lists one record per CDR3 protein. Of about 610,000 distinct CDR3 sequences listed, about 16% are singletons. The sample's time point: newly diagnosed GD, antithyroid drugs for less than 3 months. PBMC RNA was the source of the TCR library. The data also belong to a second study, concerning T cells in Graves' hyperthyroidism and ophthalmopathy.

The material was peripheral blood mononuclear cells (PBMCs), obtained at new diagnosis, from a patient treated with antithyroid drugs. The source is a man aged 18 to 30 with Graves disease.

In its sample, this clonotype was seen many times. The chain combines TRBV3-1 with TRBJ1-2, with D perhaps matching TRBD1 (6 bases). Germline V CDR1 and CDR2: LGHDT, YNNKEL (reference sequence). This CDR3 has 14 residues. The V and J ends lost 1 base and 13 bases respectively, with 19 bases between them. CDR3 bases: TGTGCCAGCAGCCAAGGGATAGCAGGATCGGGGGCCACCTTC. Translating gives CASSQGIAGSGATF.

The V and J genes are TRBV12-3 or TRBV12-4 and TRBJ2-4; TRBD2 is a possible D gene (7 bases). This CDR3 region has 15 residues. Trimming took 3 bases from V and 3 from J, leaving 12 bases between them. The chain's CDR3 is CASSFGGLGKNIQYF. CDR3 DNA: TGTGCCAGCAGTTTCGGGGGGCTTGGCAAAAACATTCAGTACTTC.

This clonotype was seen ten or more times. The chain joins TRBV20-1 to TRBJ2-1, with D unclear. V was pared by 1 base and J by 2 bases, with 6 bases between. The CDR3 totals 13 residues. The V gene's germline CDR1 is DFQATT and CDR2 SNEGSKA (reference sequence). The CDR3 reads CSARAQPYNEQFF. CDR3 nucleotides: TGCAGTGCTAGAGCGCAACCCTACAATGAGCAGTTCTTC.

This clonotype was seen ten or more times. The genes are TRBV20-1 and TRBJ2-7; D remains unclear. CDR1 and CDR2 from the germline V gene are DFQATT and SNEGSKA (reference sequence). The V and J ends lost 4 bases and 5 bases respectively, with 12 bases between them. There are 12 residues in the CDR3. The DNA for the CDR3 is TGCAGTGCTAATGGTTTTAGGGACGAGCAGTACTTC. Its protein product is CSANGFRDEQYF.

This chain links TRBV20-1 with TRBJ2-7; D is possibly TRBD1 (5 bases). The V gene lost 6 bases and the J gene lost 3 bases, with 15 bases spanning the gap. CDR1 and CDR2 from the germline V gene are DFQATT and SNEGSKA (reference sequence). This CDR3 region has 13 residues. The CDR3 region is CSADETRDYEQYF. CDR3 sequence (DNA): TGCAGTGCCGACGAGACCAGGGACTACGAGCAGTACTTC.

The table lists this clonotype with many counts. This chain links TRBV28 with TRBJ2-3; D possibly matches TRBD1 or TRBD2 (6 bases each). Trimming pared 4 bases from V and 4 bases from J, leaving 18 bases between. This CDR3 has 16 amino acids. Germline CDR1 reads MDHEN; CDR2 reads SYDVKM. The CDR3 coding sequence is TGTGCCAGCAGTTACAGGGAGGTAGTCTCCGCAGATACGCAGTATTTT. This codes for CASSYREVVSADTQYF.